These T cell receptor beta chains were read from a single sample in a study of CD8+ T cells in alopecia areata. Profiled with immunoSEQ multiplex PCR; TCRdb holds only in-frame clones, not every one. This table holds some 170,000 clones, less than 75% found once. Sequenced here: CD4+ T cells sorted from blood, sampled at week 56, from a patient treated with tofacitinib. Every receptor here comes from a human donor with alopecia areata. Each CDR3 is given with its conserved first and last residue. The D gene is left open where the match is weak. Where a row states a size, it is once, few, many or the class of an expanded clone; other rows omit it.

d_call	clone_size	j_call	v_call	cdr3_nt	cdr3_aa
TRBD1	few	TRBJ2-7	TRBV29-1	TGCAGCCCTTTAAAGACAGGGAGTGAGCAGTACTTC	CSPLKTGSEQYF
NA	NA	TRBJ2-5	TRBV10-3	TGTGCCATCAGTTGGGTTCGGCAAGAGACCCAGTACTTC	CAISWVRQETQYF
NA	NA	TRBJ2-1	TRBV9	TGTGCCAGCAGCGTAGGCTACTGGAATGAGCAGTTCTTC	CASSVGYWNEQFF
NA	NA	TRBJ2-7	TRBV7-2	TGTGCCAGCAGCTTCATTCTACTTGAGCAGTACTTC	CASSFILLEQYF
NA	NA	TRBJ1-2	TRBV29-1	TGCAGCGTTGAACATAGACGGGGAGTAGAGGGCTACACCTTC	CSVEHRRGVEGYTF
NA	NA	TRBJ1-1	TRBV30	TGTGCCTGGAGTGTACAGCAGGGAACAAACACTGAAGCTTTCTTT	CAWSVQQGTNTEAFF
NA	NA	TRBJ1-5	TRBV4-2	TGTGCCAGCAGCCATCAGTATAGCAATCAGCCCCAGCATTTT	CASSHQYSNQPQHF
NA	NA	TRBJ2-7	TRBV4-1	TGCGCCAGCAGCCAGAGATCCAGCGCGGTCTACGAGCAGTACTTC	CASSQRSSAVYEQYF
NA	NA	TRBJ1-2	TRBV30	TGTGCCTGGAGTCTACAGGTTAACTATGGCTACACCTTC	CAWSLQVNYGYTF
TRBD1	few	TRBJ2-3	TRBV23-1	TGCGCCAGCAGTCAATCCCACAAGGGGACAGGGGCCACAGATACGCAGTATTTT	CASSQSHKGTGATDTQYF
NA	few	TRBJ1-3	TRBV29-1	TGCAGCGCCCCGGACAGCGGCTCTGGAAACACCATATATTTT	CSAPDSGSGNTIYF
TRBD1	NA	TRBJ2-3	TRBV30	TGTGCCACTGACAGGGATGGTAATACGCAGTATTTT	CATDRDGNTQYF
NA	few	TRBJ2-3	TRBV10-3	TGTGCCATCAGTCCCCCGGCAGATACGCAGTATTTT	CAISPPADTQYF
NA	NA	TRBJ1-2	TRBV10-3	TGTGCCATCACAAATCCAGAGGGTGGCTATGGCTACACCTTC	CAITNPEGGYGYTF
NA	NA	TRBJ2-5	TRBV5-1	TGCGCCAGCAGCTTGGGCGCTTCCCCGTCGGGAGAGACCCAGTACTTC	CASSLGASPSGETQYF
TRBD1	NA	TRBJ1-1	TRBV5-6	TGTGCCAGCAGCTTGGACAGGGGCACTGAAGCTTTCTTT	CASSLDRGTEAFF
TRBD2	few	TRBJ2-3	TRBV30	TGTGCCTCCACCCAAGCGGGGCCCACAGATACGCAGTATTTT	CASTQAGPTDTQYF
NA	NA	TRBJ1-2	TRBV15	TGTGCCACCAGCGGATCGCCCGGAGGACGGGGCGGCTACACCTTC	CATSGSPGGRGGYTF
NA	NA	TRBJ2-5	TRBV14	TGTGCCAGCAGCCAAGGCAGGCAGTCCCAAGAGACCCAGTACTTC	CASSQGRQSQETQYF
NA	once	TRBJ2-1	TRBV18	TGTGCCAGCTCTACCCAGGGACATGAGCAGTTCTTC	CASSTQGHEQFF
NA	NA	TRBJ2-3	TRBV2	TGTGCCAGCAGGGGGGACTGGGGAGGTGGAAATACGCAGTATTTT	CASRGDWGGGNTQYF
NA	NA	TRBJ1-5	TRBV25-1	TGTGCCAGCAGTGATCCCCCTCACCGGGACATTAGCAATCAGCCCCAGCATTTT	CASSDPPHRDISNQPQHF
NA	few	TRBJ2-2	TRBV4-1	TGCGCCAGCAGCACCCGGGCCGACGAGGCCGGGGAGCTGTTTTTT	CASSTRADEAGELFF
NA	few	TRBJ2-7	TRBV5-6	TGTGCCAGCCTAATACAGGGTCGATTCTACGAGCAGTACTTC	CASLIQGRFYEQYF
TRBD2	NA	TRBJ2-3	TRBV15	TGTGCCACCAGCAGAACTAGCGGGGGGGCCGGAGATACGCAGTATTTT	CATSRTSGGAGDTQYF
NA	NA	TRBJ1-5	TRBV29-1	TGCAGCGTTGTGTCAGGGGAGAGCAATCAGCCCCAGCATTTT	CSVVSGESNQPQHF
NA	NA	TRBJ2-3	TRBV5-1	TGCGCCAGCAGCTTAGGGGAATCCACAGATACGCAGTATTTT	CASSLGESTDTQYF
TRBD1	NA	TRBJ2-1	TRBV29-1	TGCAGCGTTGAACAGGGGGCCTACAATGAGCAGTTCTTC	CSVEQGAYNEQFF
NA	NA	TRBJ1-5	TRBV25-1	TGTGCCAGCAGTGATGTGGGCTTCGGGCCCCAGCATTTT	CASSDVGFGPQHF
TRBD1	once	TRBJ1-2	TRBV9	TGTGCCAGCAGCGTAAAGCCAGGGGGCTCTGGCTACACCTTC	CASSVKPGGSGYTF
NA	NA	TRBJ2-2	TRBV4-1	TGCGCCAGCAGCCTCGGGACGGGAGCAGGCACCGGGGAGCTGTTTTTT	CASSLGTGAGTGELFF
TRBD1	NA	TRBJ2-7	TRBV5-4	TGTGCCAGCAGCATGACAGGGCCCTACGAGCAGTACTTC	CASSMTGPYEQYF
TRBD2	NA	TRBJ2-3	TRBV19	TGTGCCAGTAGTATTGGGCTAGCGGGGAGAGATACGCAGTATTTT	CASSIGLAGRDTQYF
NA	NA	TRBJ1-6	TRBV7-2	TGTGCCAGCAGCTTAACGGTTTATAATTCACCCCTCCACTTT	CASSLTVYNSPLHF
NA	NA	TRBJ1-2	TRBV9	TGTGCCAGCAGCGTAGAGGCAGGTCCTAACTATGGCTACACCTTC	CASSVEAGPNYGYTF